This TCR beta chain was profiled in a study of blood T cell repertoires in COVID-19. Those who participated ranged in age from 18 to 89 years and resided in approximately 23 US areas. As processed by the authors: Researchers report that nucleated cell counts were estimated from reference gene primer amplification. Sequencing used immunoSEQ multiplex PCR; TCRdb keeps in-frame clones, though not all of them. V, J and clone size derive from that table, while D and trimming were established from the DNA sequence. Of almost 500,000 clones in the sample, roughly nine tenths were seen once. V was clipped by 8 bases and J by 6 bases, with 10 bases between them. The CDR3 runs 11 residues. Germline CDR1 is MNHEY and CDR2 is SVGAGI.

This receptor was obtained from a woman aged 60-70 years who had recovered from COVID-19. The sequenced material came from PBMCs or T cells enriched from blood (not recorded which). V usage is TRBV6-5 and J usage is TRBJ1-1; D is possibly TRBD1 (6 bases). The CDR3 nucleotides read TGTGCCAGCGGAACAGGGTCTGAAGCTTTCTTT. It encodes CASGTGSEAFF.